This T cell receptor (beta chain) was sequenced in a study of cytotoxic CD8 clonotypes in ibrutinib-treated CLL. Study context: By median approximately 63 months, 12 had progressed and about 14 stayed remitted; responses had been 2 complete and around 24 partial. Investigators collected response samples after a median about 12 months of treatment, range 6 to 36. General observations from the study: Baseline values of clonality outstripped age-matched healthy donors and followed circulating CD8+ T-cell counts. Clonality rose at ibrutinib response, held steady in sustained remission, and fell toward baseline at progression.

The CDR3 is 19 residues long. CDR1 and CDR2 from the germline V gene are LGHNA and YSLEER. Trimming shortened V by 2 bases and J by 4 bases, and 21 bases separated the two germline ends. Remarks on this clone: Its antigen is not known.

Repertoires were generated with immunoSEQ multiplex PCR, while TCRdb's copy carries only in-frame clones and drops some. This table holds more than 9,000 clones, around 62% found once. The chain uses TRBV4-3 and TRBJ2-6; D unresolved. The TCR comes from a human donor with chronic lymphocytic leukemia. The sample in question was PBMCs, obtained before ibrutinib treatment. The CDR3 nucleotides read TGCGCCAGCAGCCAACATGTGACGGGTTCAGCGTACGGGGCCAACGTCCTGACTTTC. Encoded protein: CASSQHVTGSAYGANVLTF.